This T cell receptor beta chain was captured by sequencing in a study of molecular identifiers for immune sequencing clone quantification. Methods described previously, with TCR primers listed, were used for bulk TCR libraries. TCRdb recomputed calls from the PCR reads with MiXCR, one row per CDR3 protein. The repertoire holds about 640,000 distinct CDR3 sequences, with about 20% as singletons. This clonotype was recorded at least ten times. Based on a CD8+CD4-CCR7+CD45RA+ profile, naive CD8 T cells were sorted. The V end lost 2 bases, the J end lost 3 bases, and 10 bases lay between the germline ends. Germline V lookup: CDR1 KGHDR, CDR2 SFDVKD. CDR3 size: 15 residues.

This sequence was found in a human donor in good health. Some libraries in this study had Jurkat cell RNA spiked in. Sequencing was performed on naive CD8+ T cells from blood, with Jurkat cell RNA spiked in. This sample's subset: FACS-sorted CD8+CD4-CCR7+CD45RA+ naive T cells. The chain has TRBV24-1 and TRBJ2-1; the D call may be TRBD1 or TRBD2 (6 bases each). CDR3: CATSDWGANYNEQFF. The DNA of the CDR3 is TGTGCCACCAGTGATTGGGGGGCTAACTACAATGAGCAGTTCTTC.